The subject of this entry is one T cell receptor beta chain. This sample was taken from a study of PD-L1 blockade in urothelial cancer. The V and J ends lost 0 bases and 4 bases respectively, with 9 bases between them. Germline V gene lookup returns CDR1 WSHSY and CDR2 SAAADI. This CDR3 comprises 15 residues. Using immunoSEQ multiplex PCR, the repertoire was profiled, and TCRdb retains in-frame clones only, with some absent. The sample yields around 50,000 clones, roughly 82% seen once. Time point defined: pretreatment peripheral blood. The source is a man aged 45-65 years with urothelial cancer. Sequences were derived from PBMCs, sampled around atezolizumab (anti-PD-L1) treatment. This rearrangement joins TRBV10-2 to TRBJ1-4; possibly TRBD1 for D (5 bases). CDR3 protein: CASSESGQFNEKLFF. The CDR3 DNA follows: TGCGCCAGCAGTGAGTCGGGGCAGTTTAATGAAAAACTGTTTTTT.